This entry lists 29 T cell receptor beta chains sequenced from one sample in a study of identical twins. MiXCR was run by TCRdb on the 5' RACE reads, yielding one entry per CDR3 protein. The sample has 510,000 or so distinct CDR3 sequences; about 16% are singletons. This same sample was also part of a study on yellow fever vaccine responses in identical twins.

Sequenced input: CD4+ T cells sorted from blood. Source of these receptors: a woman under 30 in good health.

J is TRBJ2-3 and V is TRBV6-2 or TRBV6-3, with 7 positions matching TRBD1. CDR1 is MNHEY and CDR2 is SVGEGT in the germline V gene. V was clipped by 4 bases and J by 0 bases; unmatched bases: 4. The CDR3 sequence is 15 residues long. CDR3: CASSWDRASTDTQYF. The CDR3 DNA reads as TGTGCCAGCAGTTGGGACAGAGCAAGCACAGATACGCAGTATTTT.

This clonotype has only a few counts. This chain links TRBV20-1 with TRBJ2-5, with 10 positions matching TRBD1. Germline V gene sequence: CDR1 DFQATT, CDR2 SNEGSKA (reference sequence). With 3 bases clipped from V and 2 bases from J, the junction kept 3 bases outside the gene matches. This CDR3 is built from 14 residues. CDR3 nucleotide sequence: TGCAGTGCTAGGGTGGGACAGGGGCAAGAGACCCAGTACTTC. Its protein is CSARVGQGQETQYF.

This sequence joins TRBV10-3 and TRBJ1-1, with D hard to call. V was clipped by 6 bases and J by 4 bases, with 6 bases between them. Germline CDR1 and CDR2: ENHRY and SYGVKD. The CDR3 length is 11 residues. This CDR3 is CAIRASTEAFF. The CDR3 nucleotides read TGTGCCATCAGAGCCAGCACTGAAGCTTTCTTT.

This clonotype has just a few counts. The junction shows a germline mismatch at one end, possibly a read error. This chain uses TRBV5-5 with TRBJ2-2; the D gene could be TRBD1 or TRBD2 (5 bases each). The length of the CDR3 is 16 residues. CDR1 SGHKS and CDR2 YYEKEE come from the germline V gene (reference sequence). The DNA of the CDR3 is TGTGCCAGCAGCTGGGGAGCAGGGACGAACGCCGGGGAGCTGTTTTTT. Amino acids: CASSWGAGTNAGELFF.

The CDR3: CASSPDSVSGETQYF. Here the CDR3 DNA reads TGTGCCAGCAGTCCTGACAGTGTCAGTGGAGAGACCCAGTACTTC. The chain carries TRBV2 and TRBJ2-5; the D gene is possibly TRBD1 (5 bases). CDR1 is SNHLY, CDR2 FYNNEI, per germline. This CDR3 has 15 residues. V was trimmed by 5 bases and J by 4 bases, leaving 17 bases between them.

This clonotype was detected only a few times. The CDR3 bases are TGTGCCAGCAGCTTGGTGTCGGGAGGCCCTGGGGTGGAGCAGTTCTTC. Translating gives CASSLVSGGPGVEQFF. The rearrangement uses TRBV5-6 and TRBJ2-1; 7 bases fit TRBD2. The CDR3 has 16 residues. The V gene's germline CDR1 is SGHDT and CDR2 YYEEEE. The trim removed 0 bases at V and 10 bases at J, leaving 13 bases unmatched.

The chain uses TRBV7-8 and TRBJ2-1; the match to TRBD2 covers 13 bases. Germline CDR1 is SGHVS and CDR2 is FQNEAQ. Trimming removed 3 bases from V and 2 bases from J; junction bases left unmatched: 4. This CDR3 comprises 17 residues. CDR3 bases: TGTGCCAGCAGCTTTTGGACTAGCGGGAGTACCTACAATGAGCAGTTCTTC. The encoded protein is CASSFWTSGSTYNEQFF.

The J gene is TRBJ2-7, the V gene TRBV5-1, with TRBD2 identical over 12 bases. Germline assignment: CDR1 SGHRS and CDR2 YFSETQ. V lost 4 bases to trimming and J lost 7 bases; unmatched junction nucleotides: 9. The CDR3 sequence is 15 residues long. Here the CDR3 reads CASSGAGLAGWEQYF. As DNA, the CDR3 is TGCGCCAGCAGCGGAGCGGGACTAGCGGGTTGGGAGCAGTACTTC. Full variable domain (remainder filled in from reference TRBV5-1 and TRBJ2-7): KAGVTQTPRYLIKTRGQQVTLSCSPISGHRSVSWYQQTPGQGLQFLFEYFSETQRNKGNFPGRFSGRQFSNSRSEMNVSTLELGDSALYLCASSGAGLAGWEQYFGPGTRLTVT.

This sequence joins TRBV4-1 and TRBJ1-5; no firm D call. The germline CDR1 and CDR2 sequences are MGHRA and YSYEKL. The V end was cut by 0 bases, the J end by 4 bases, with 13 bases between. The CDR3 is 16 residues long. In nucleotides, the CDR3 is TGCGCCAGCAGCCAAGATTGGAGAATTTTAAATCAGCCCCAGCATTTT. Its translation: CASSQDWRILNQPQHF.

This clonotype was counted between two and nine times. This sequence joins TRBV15 and TRBJ2-3, with D perhaps TRBD1 (6 bases). The CDR3 totals 16 residues. Deletions cut 3 bases from V and 4 bases from J, with 17 bases between. Per germline, CDR1 LNHNV and CDR2 YYDKDF (reference sequence). DNA for the CDR3: TGTGCCACCAGCAGGAGGACAGCGGTAGGGGCAGATACGCAGTATTTT. It yields the protein CATSRRTAVGADTQYF. Filled out from reference TRBV15 and TRBJ2-3, the complete variable domain reads DAMVIQNPRYQVTQFGKPVTLSCSQTLNHNVMYWYQQKSSQAPKLLFHYYDKDFNNEADTPDNFQSRRPNTSFCFLDIRSPGLGDTAMYLCATSRRTAVGADTQYFGPGTRLTVL.

The chain uses TRBV7-2 and TRBJ2-5; 8 bases are a match to TRBD2. V dropped 3 bases and J dropped 1; count of bases not matched to a gene: 13. This CDR3 contains 18 residues. In germline, CDR1 is SGHTA, CDR2 FQGNSA. The CDR3 is CASSFAPDGGRFQETQYF. CDR3 sequence (DNA): TGTGCCAGCAGCTTCGCCCCCGATGGCGGGAGGTTCCAAGAGACCCAGTACTTC.

The chain recombines TRBV29-1 with TRBJ1-3; a possible D gene is TRBD1 (5 bases). CDR3 length: 11 residues. The V gene's germline CDR1 is SQVTM and CDR2 ANQGSEA. V lost 5 bases and J lost 8, with 10 bases in between. For the CDR3, the DNA is TGCAGCGTTCAGGGTTTGGACACCATATATTTT. It codes for CSVQGLDTIYF.

The chain has TRBV14 and TRBJ1-1, with a weak D call TRBD1 (5 bases). The CDR3 length is 17 residues. V lost 1 base and J 5 bases, leaving 20 bases between the germline ends. Germline V gene data show CDR1 as SGHDN and CDR2 as FVKESK. CDR3 loop: CASSQGLSYRSRTEAFF. CDR3 coding DNA: TGTGCCAGCAGCCAAGGATTATCCTACAGGTCGCGGACTGAAGCTTTCTTT.

There are a few counts of this clonotype. V gene TRBV6-1 combines with J gene TRBJ1-1; 9 bases are a match to TRBD1. Unmatched junction bases numbered 5, after V lost 7 bases and J lost 2 bases. The CDR3 runs to 14 residues. Germline values: CDR1 MNHNS, CDR2 SASEGT. The CDR3 nucleotides read TGTGCCAGCATCAGGGACAGGGCTAACACTGAAGCTTTCTTT. Its translation: CASIRDRANTEAFF.

This clonotype occurred a few times. The chain recombines TRBV10-2 with TRBJ2-2; unclear D gene. V was shortened by 11 bases and J by 6 bases, with 10 bases between the two germline ends. Germline assignment: CDR1 WSHSY and CDR2 SAAADI. The CDR3 contains 11 residues. This CDR3 is CASHDSGELFF. In nucleotides, the CDR3 is TGCGCCTCACATGACTCCGGGGAGCTGTTTTTT.

Only a few counts were recorded for this clonotype. The chain combines TRBV7-9 with TRBJ2-7; 8 nucleotides agree with TRBD2. This CDR3 comprises 15 residues. After removal of 5 bases from V and 3 bases from J, the junction contained 9 bases not matched to a gene. CDR1 is SEHNR, CDR2 FQNEAQ, per germline (reference sequence). CDR3 sequence: CASSPGNLAGYEQYF. The CDR3 region has the DNA TGTGCCAGCAGCCCGGGTAACCTAGCGGGCTACGAGCAGTACTTC.

The genes are TRBV20-1 and TRBJ2-7, with TRBD2 matching 8 bases. Germline V gives CDR1 DFQATT, CDR2 SNEGSKA (reference sequence). J was trimmed by 6 bases and V by 1 base; bases with no gene match: 11. The CDR3 totals 15 residues. CDR3 nucleotide sequence: TGCAGTGCTAGAGGTCCGGGGGGGGAGGGCCGCGAGCAGTACTTC. Amino acid sequence: CSARGPGGEGREQYF.

This chain connects TRBV18 to TRBJ2-1; 12 bases match TRBD2. Germline lookup yields CDR1 KGHSH and CDR2 LQKENI. CDR3 length: 16 amino acids. The trim removed 5 bases at V and 2 bases at J, leaving 4 bases unmatched. The CDR3 coding sequence is TGTGCCAGCTCAAGGACTAGCGGGAAACCCTACAATGAGCAGTTCTTC. It is translated as CASSRTSGKPYNEQFF.

At least ten counts were recorded for this clonotype. This sequence joins TRBV12-3 or TRBV12-4 and TRBJ2-1; unclear D gene. The CDR3 runs 14 residues. Trimming cost V 3 bases and J 9 bases, with 15 bases left between them. This CDR3 reads CASSFLTFSGEQFF. The CDR3 DNA reads as TGTGCCAGCAGTTTTCTCACTTTCTCGGGTGAGCAGTTCTTC.

This chain connects TRBV28 to TRBJ2-3; no clear D gene. CDR1 is MDHEN, CDR2 SYDVKM, per germline. V was pared by 6 bases and J by 12 bases, with 25 bases between. The CDR3 sequence is 15 residues long. CDR3 sequence: CASSPNPQLHGIQYF. The CDR3 coding sequence is TGTGCCAGCAGCCCAAACCCTCAGTTACACGGAATTCAGTATTTT.

This rearrangement joins TRBV18 to TRBJ2-7, with 11 bases fitting TRBD1. The germline V gene has CDR1 KGHSH and CDR2 LQKENI. With V trimmed by 3 bases and J by 2 bases, 3 bases remained unmatched. There are 15 residues in the CDR3. Here the CDR3 reads CASSPRTGGPYEQYF. Here the CDR3 DNA reads TGTGCCAGCTCACCTCGGACAGGGGGCCCCTACGAGCAGTACTTC.

This clonotype was observed a few times. The chain employs TRBV29-1 and TRBJ2-1, with 8 positions matching TRBD2. V shed 8 bases, J shed 10 bases, and the junction held 7 bases outside the gene matches. Germline V gene sequence: CDR1 SQVTM, CDR2 ANQGSEA. The CDR3 totals 11 residues. The CDR3 loop reads CSLKRESEQFF. The CDR3 bases are TGCAGCCTCAAGCGGGAGAGCGAGCAGTTCTTC.

J is TRBJ2-1 and V is TRBV24-1, with D unresolved. Germline CDR1 and CDR2: KGHDR and SFDVKD. The V and J ends lost 9 bases and 4 bases respectively, with 12 bases between them. The CDR3 spans 13 residues. Here the CDR3 reads CATEAAVYNEQFF. CDR3 nucleotides: TGTGCCACCGAGGCCGCCGTTTACAATGAGCAGTTCTTC.

This clonotype was observed a few times. V and J are TRBV2 and TRBJ2-4; tentatively, D is TRBD2 (6 bases). CDR1 and CDR2 from the germline V gene are SNHLY and FYNNEI. V shed 8 bases and J shed 4 bases, with 18 bases lying between them. CDR3 length: 15 residues. CDR3 amino acids: CASSPQRATKNIQYF. The CDR3 DNA reads as TGTGCCAGCTCTCCCCAGCGGGCTACTAAAAACATTCAGTACTTC.

In its sample, this clonotype was seen many times. The chain is built from TRBV5-1 and TRBJ1-2; possible D gene TRBD1, 6 bases. CDR1 SGHRS and CDR2 YFSETQ come from the germline V gene. Trimming shortened V by 0 bases and J by 6 bases, and 18 bases separated the two germline ends. The CDR3 has 16 amino acids. CDR3 DNA: TGCGCCAGCAGCTTGGCCTTGACGGGGGGCAGTGATGGCTACACCTTC. It translates to CASSLALTGGSDGYTF.

V is TRBV6-1 and J is TRBJ2-5; 9 bases line up with TRBD1. The V and J ends lost 5 bases and 5 bases, in that order; junction bases with no gene match: 9. The germline V gene has CDR1 MNHNS and CDR2 SASEGT. The CDR3 extends over 15 amino acids. The CDR3 protein is CASSPSGTGRETQYF. CDR3 in DNA: TGTGCCAGCAGTCCGTCCGGGACAGGGAGGGAGACCCAGTACTTC.

CDR3 DNA sequence: TGTGCCAGCAGTTTTGCGCTCGCCAATCAGCCCCAGCATTTT. Its translation is CASSFALANQPQHF. The chain joins TRBV12-3 or TRBV12-4 to TRBJ1-5; no reliable D call. V was shortened by 3 bases and J by 3 bases, with 9 bases between the two germline ends. The CDR3 loop spans 14 amino acids.

V gene TRBV10-3 combines with J gene TRBJ1-6, with a tentative D call TRBD1 (5 bases). Germline CDR1 ENHRY, CDR2 SYGVKD. The ends were cut back, 4 bases at V and 6 bases at J, with 13 bases in the middle. The CDR3 has 15 residues. The CDR3 coding sequence is TGTGCCATCAGTGGCCTTGGAGACAGTAATTCACCCCTCCACTTT. Its translation is CAISGLGDSNSPLHF.

This clonotype was counted only a few times. The rearrangement uses TRBV6-2 or TRBV6-3 and TRBJ2-3, with TRBD2 as a possible D gene (5 bases). This CDR3 is built from 15 residues. V lost 7 bases to trimming and J lost 2 bases, with 16 bases between them. The germline V gene encodes CDR1 MNHEY and CDR2 SVGEGT. In DNA, the CDR3 is TGTGCCAGCACGGGAAGCGGCCGTTTCACAGATACGCAGTATTTT. Protein product: CASTGSGRFTDTQYF.